One and the same sample provided the 21 T cell receptor beta chains below, sequenced in a study of cytomegalovirus exposure and HLA in healthy donors. Vbeta (60) and Jbeta (13) primers were used in the PCR. This table comes from immunoSEQ multiplex PCR, and its TCRdb copy is limited to in-frame clones, with some not included. The table shows over 150,000 clones, with under 90% occurring only once. The sequenced material came from PBMCs. These receptors were taken from a man aged 18-30 years in good health and CMV-seronegative.

This clone was observed a few times. The J gene is TRBJ1-3, the V gene TRBV6-1, with D perhaps matching TRBD1 (6 bases). V gave up 1 base and J gave up 0 bases, with 7 bases separating them. Per germline, CDR1 MNHNS and CDR2 SASEGT. This CDR3 is 15 amino acids long. The CDR3 spells CASSEEDSSGNTIYF. The CDR3 region has the DNA TGTGCCAGCAGTGAAGAGGACAGCTCTGGAAACACCATATATTTT.

This chain uses TRBV2 with TRBJ1-4; D call uncertain. The CDR3 extends over 12 amino acids. Germline lookup yields CDR1 SNHLY and CDR2 FYNNEI. V was clipped by 1 base and J by 17 bases, with 14 bases between them. The CDR3 nucleotides read TGTGCCAGCAGTGAAGTTGACACCCACGGATTTTTT. Amino acids: CASSEVDTHGFF.

The chain links TRBV27 to TRBJ2-1; possible D gene TRBD2, 5 bases. The V and J ends lost 5 bases and 1 base respectively, with 12 bases between them. CDR3 length: 15 residues. The germline gives CDR1 MNHEY, CDR2 SMNVEV (reference sequence). The DNA for the CDR3 is TGTGCCAGCAGTAGGACTCTTGCGTCCTACAATGAGCAGTTCTTC. Translating it yields CASSRTLASYNEQFF.

The V and J genes are TRBV2 and TRBJ1-2; no firm D call. This CDR3 is built from 13 residues. The V gene lost 4 bases and the J gene lost 4 bases, with 10 bases spanning the gap. CDR1 SNHLY and CDR2 FYNNEI come from the germline V gene. CDR3 coding DNA: TGTGCCAGCAGTGGAAATTTCGGCTATGGCTACACCTTC. Its protein is CASSGNFGYGYTF.

To note about this clone: Different DNA sequences within this sample yield the same CDR3. The V gene is TRBV19, the J gene TRBJ1-5; TRBD1 matches at 9 bases. V was clipped by 2 bases and J by 2 bases; unmatched bases: 4. Germline V gene lookup returns CDR1 LNHDA and CDR2 SQIVND (reference sequence). This CDR3 has 16 residues. CDR3 residues: CASSIPGQGGNQPQHF. The CDR3 region has the DNA TGTGCCAGTAGTATACCGGGACAGGGAGGCAATCAGCCCCAGCATTTT.

V usage is TRBV6-1 and J usage is TRBJ1-2; D is possibly TRBD1 (6 bases). Deletions cut 4 bases from V and 10 bases from J, with 16 bases between. CDR3 size: 13 residues. Looked up from germline, CDR1 is MNHNS and CDR2 is SASEGT. The CDR3 DNA sequence: TGTGCCAGCAGTGGTAACCGGGACACTATCTACACCTTC. Translation gives CASSGNRDTIYTF.

This clone showed up just once. This rearrangement joins TRBV28 to TRBJ1-1; D unclear. CDR3 length: 12 residues. Germline CDR1 MDHEN, CDR2 SYDVKM. V was pared by 2 bases and J by 3 bases, with 4 bases between. CDR3 protein: CASSLDYTEAFF. In nucleotides, the CDR3 is TGTGCCAGCAGTTTAGACTACACTGAAGCTTTCTTT.

V gene TRBV27 combines with J gene TRBJ1-6; D unclear. The CDR3 is 12 residues long. The V gene's germline CDR1 is MNHEY and CDR2 SMNVEV (reference sequence). Trimming left V 5 bases short and J 7 bases short, with 6 bases between. The DNA of the CDR3 is TGTGCCAGCAGTACCCTAAATTCACCCCTCCACTTT. Its protein is CASSTLNSPLHF.

This clone has only one observation. Likely a read error: the CDR3 ends without its conserved phenylalanine or tryptophan. V usage is TRBV29-1 and J usage is TRBJ1-2; D may be TRBD1 (6 bases). Looked up from germline, CDR1 is SQVTM and CDR2 is ANQGSEA. The germline V and J ends were trimmed by 4 bases and 4 bases, with 22 bases remaining between them. The CDR3 is 16 residues long. CDR3 bases: TGCAGCGTTGTTTTGGGGAAGGGGGGGCGCGGCTATGGCTACACCTCC. It codes for CSVVLGKGGRGYGYTS.

In its sample, this clone was seen a few times. This chain connects TRBV5-1 to TRBJ1-4, with TRBD1 identical over 7 bases. V dropped 4 bases and J dropped 6; count of bases not matched to a gene: 6. Germline V lookup: CDR1 SGHRS, CDR2 YFSETQ. The CDR3 contains 14 residues. In nucleotides, the CDR3 is TGCGCCAGCAGCCTCGGACAGGTCGATGAAAAACTGTTTTTT. Residues: CASSLGQVDEKLFF.

Details on this clone: One end of the junction does not line up with germline, which may come from a read error. V gene TRBV23-1 combines with J gene TRBJ2-2, with 8 bases matching TRBD1. TRBV23-1 is classed as an ORF, of uncertain function. There are 16 residues in the CDR3. The CDR3 DNA follows: TGCGCCAGCAGTCAGTGGCAGGGGGCCTGCACCGGGGAACTGTTTTTT. This encodes CASSQWQGACTGELFF.

As to this clone: Other DNA sequences in the same sample also yield this CDR3. The chain joins TRBV27 to TRBJ2-3; 9 bases are a match to TRBD1. Unmatched junction bases numbered 5, after V lost 5 bases and J lost 2 bases. The CDR3 runs to 15 residues. Looked up from germline, CDR1 is MNHEY and CDR2 is SMNVEV (reference sequence). The CDR3 DNA sequence: TGTGCCAGCAGTCCGAGGGACAGGGCCACAGATACGCAGTATTTT. Translation gives CASSPRDRATDTQYF.

The CDR3 nucleotides are TGTGCCAGCAGGGACAGGGGGGAAGAGACCCAGTACTTC. This translates into CASRDRGEETQYF. The chain is built from TRBV10-3 and TRBJ2-5; TRBD1 matches at 11 bases. With V trimmed by 10 bases and J by 3 bases, 4 bases remained unmatched. Germline V lookup: CDR1 ENHRY, CDR2 SYGVKD. The CDR3 runs to 13 residues.

This clone was seen just once. V is TRBV5-1 and J is TRBJ2-1; no definite D call. Germline V CDR1 and CDR2: SGHRS, YFSETQ. V was shortened by 0 bases and J by 2 bases, with 6 bases between the two germline ends. CDR3 length equals 14 residues. CDR3 nucleotides: TGCGCCAGCAGCTTGGATGCAGCCTACAATGAGCAGTTCTTC. Its protein is CASSLDAAYNEQFF.

The chain uses TRBV28 and TRBJ1-1; tentatively, D is TRBD1 (5 bases). The CDR3 consists of 15 residues. V dropped 7 bases and J dropped 0 bases, with 15 bases sitting between them. Germline V gene lookup returns CDR1 MDHEN and CDR2 SYDVKM. The CDR3 DNA is TGTGCCAGCAAGGTTCTGGGGGGGGTGAACACTGAAGCTTTCTTT. This sequence encodes CASKVLGGVNTEAFF.

V gene TRBV20-1 combines with J gene TRBJ1-4, with D hard to call. This CDR3 has 11 residues. Germline CDR1 and CDR2: DFQATT and SNEGSKA (reference sequence). Deletions cut 7 bases from V and 5 bases from J, with 8 bases between. CDR3 sequence (DNA): TGCAGTGTACGTCAGAATGAAAAACTGTTTTTT. This codes for CSVRQNEKLFF.

This sequence joins TRBV19 and TRBJ2-3, with 9 bases lining up with TRBD1. Germline CDR1 LNHDA, CDR2 SQIVND (reference sequence). The CDR3 length is 14 residues. V was pared by 3 bases and J by 6 bases, with 4 bases of the junction left unmatched. CDR3 residues: CASSMGQGGDTQYF. The CDR3 DNA sequence: TGTGCCAGTAGTATGGGACAGGGAGGCGATACGCAGTATTTT.

This rearrangement joins TRBV5-1 to TRBJ1-4; 9 bases fit TRBD1. CDR1 SGHRS and CDR2 YFSETQ come from the germline V gene. The J segment lost 7 bases and the V segment lost 3 bases, leaving 10 bases of the junction unmatched. The CDR3 runs to 16 residues. The CDR3 DNA follows: TGCGCCAGCAGCTCGCCACAGGGGGCTCTTAGTGAAAAACTGTTTTTT. Translation gives CASSSPQGALSEKLFF.

The CDR3 coding sequence is TGTGCCAGCTCAAGGGGACAGGGATCCTCCTACGAGCAGTACTTC. Residues: CASSRGQGSSYEQYF. The V call is TRBV18, the J call TRBJ2-7, with TRBD1 matching 9 bases. This CDR3 has 15 residues. Unmatched junction bases numbered 5, after V lost 5 bases and J lost 0 bases. CDR1 is KGHSH and CDR2 is LQKENI in the germline V gene.

This clone showed up just once. The CDR3 coding sequence is TGTGCCAGCAGTAGCGGACAGGGGTATAGTGAAGCTTTCTTT. Translated, it gives CASSSGQGYSEAFF. V and J are TRBV7-3 and TRBJ1-1; 9 nucleotides align to TRBD1. The germline gives CDR1 SGHTA, CDR2 FQGTGA. CDR3 length: 14 amino acids. J gave up 7 bases and V 6 bases, and 9 bases lay outside the gene matches.

There are a few counts of this clone. The junction does not match germline at one end; this may be a read error. The chain employs TRBV27 and TRBJ2-7; D is possibly TRBD1 (7 bases). The CDR3 is 12 amino acids. Germline V gene sequence: CDR1 MNHEY, CDR2 SMNVEV (reference sequence). CDR3 in amino acids: CASSSYRGGEVF. The DNA for the CDR3 is TGTGCCAGCAGTTCTTACAGGGGAGGTGAGGTGTTC.